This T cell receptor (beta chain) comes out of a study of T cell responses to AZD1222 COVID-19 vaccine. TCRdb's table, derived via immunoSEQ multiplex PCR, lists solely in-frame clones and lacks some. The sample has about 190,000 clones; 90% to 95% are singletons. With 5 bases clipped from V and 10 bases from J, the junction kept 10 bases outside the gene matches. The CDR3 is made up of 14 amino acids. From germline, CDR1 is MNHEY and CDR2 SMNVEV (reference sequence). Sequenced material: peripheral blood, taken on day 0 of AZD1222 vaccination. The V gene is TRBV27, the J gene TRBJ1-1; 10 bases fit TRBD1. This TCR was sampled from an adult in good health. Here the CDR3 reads CASSPPGQGRGAFF. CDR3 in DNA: TGTGCCAGCAGTCCACCGGGACAGGGGCGGGGAGCTTTCTTT.